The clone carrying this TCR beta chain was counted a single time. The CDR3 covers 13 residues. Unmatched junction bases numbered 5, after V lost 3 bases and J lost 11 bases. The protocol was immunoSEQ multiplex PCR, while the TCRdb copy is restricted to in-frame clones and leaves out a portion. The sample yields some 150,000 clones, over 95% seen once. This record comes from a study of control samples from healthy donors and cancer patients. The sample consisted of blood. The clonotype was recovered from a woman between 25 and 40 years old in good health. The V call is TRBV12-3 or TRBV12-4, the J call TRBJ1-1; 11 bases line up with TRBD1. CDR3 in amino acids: CASSLDRGQRAFF. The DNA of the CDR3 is TGTGCCAGCAGTTTGGACAGGGGGCAAAGGGCTTTCTTT.